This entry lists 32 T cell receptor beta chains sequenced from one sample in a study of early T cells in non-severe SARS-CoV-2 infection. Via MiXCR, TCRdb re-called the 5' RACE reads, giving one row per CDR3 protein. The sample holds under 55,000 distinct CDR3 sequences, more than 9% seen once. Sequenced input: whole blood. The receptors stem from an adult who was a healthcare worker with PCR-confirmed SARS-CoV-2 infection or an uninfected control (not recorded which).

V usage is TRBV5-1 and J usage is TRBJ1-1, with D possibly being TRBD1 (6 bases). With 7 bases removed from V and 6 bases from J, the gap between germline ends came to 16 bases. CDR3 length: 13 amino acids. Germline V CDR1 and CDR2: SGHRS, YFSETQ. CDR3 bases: TGCGCCAGCCGCGGGGGGGCAAACGCTGAAGCTTTCTTT. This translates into CASRGGANAEAFF.

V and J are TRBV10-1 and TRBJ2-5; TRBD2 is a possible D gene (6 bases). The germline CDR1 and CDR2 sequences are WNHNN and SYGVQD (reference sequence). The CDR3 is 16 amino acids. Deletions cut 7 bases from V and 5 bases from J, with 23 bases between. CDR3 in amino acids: CASTPLDYSGVETQYF. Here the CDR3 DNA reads TGCGCCAGCACTCCTCTTGACTACTCGGGAGTGGAGACCCAGTACTTC.

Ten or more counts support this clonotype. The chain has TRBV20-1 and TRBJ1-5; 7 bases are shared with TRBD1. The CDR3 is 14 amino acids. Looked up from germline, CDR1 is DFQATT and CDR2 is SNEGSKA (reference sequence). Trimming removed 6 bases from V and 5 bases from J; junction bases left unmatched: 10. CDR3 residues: CSAHDRQGDQPQHF. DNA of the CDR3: TGCAGTGCACACGATCGGCAGGGGGATCAGCCCCAGCATTTT.

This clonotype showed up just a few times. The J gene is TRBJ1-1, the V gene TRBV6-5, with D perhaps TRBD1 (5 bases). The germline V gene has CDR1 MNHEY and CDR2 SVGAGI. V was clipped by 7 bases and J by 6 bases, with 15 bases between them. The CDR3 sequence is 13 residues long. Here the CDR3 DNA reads TGTGCCAGCACCAAAGCAGGGAGAGCTGAAGCTTTCTTT. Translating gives CASTKAGRAEAFF.

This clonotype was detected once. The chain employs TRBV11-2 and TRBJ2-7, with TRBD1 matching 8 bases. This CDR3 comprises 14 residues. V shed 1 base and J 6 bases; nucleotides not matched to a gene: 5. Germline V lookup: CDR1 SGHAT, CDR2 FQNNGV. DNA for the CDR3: TGTGCCAGCAGCTTAGGGGCAGGGGGCCGCGAGCAGTACTTC. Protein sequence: CASSLGAGGREQYF.

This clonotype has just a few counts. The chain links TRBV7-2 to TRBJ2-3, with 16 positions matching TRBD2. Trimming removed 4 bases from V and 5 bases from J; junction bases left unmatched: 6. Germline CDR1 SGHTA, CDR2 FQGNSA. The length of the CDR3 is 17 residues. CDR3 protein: CASSSGTSGREIDTQYF. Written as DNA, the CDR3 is TGTGCCAGCAGCTCTGGGACTAGCGGGAGGGAAATAGATACGCAGTATTTT. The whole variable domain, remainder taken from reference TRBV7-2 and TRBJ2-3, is GAGVSQSPSNKVTEKGKDVELRCDPISGHTALYWYRQSLGQGLEFLIYFQGNSAPDKSGLPSDRFSAERTGGSVSTLTIQRTQQEDSAVYLCASSSGTSGREIDTQYFGPGTRLTVL.

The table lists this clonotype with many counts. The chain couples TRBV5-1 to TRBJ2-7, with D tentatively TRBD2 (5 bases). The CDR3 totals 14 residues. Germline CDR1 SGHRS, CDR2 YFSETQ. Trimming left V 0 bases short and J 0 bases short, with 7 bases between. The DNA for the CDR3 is TGCGCCAGCAGCTTGGAAAGCGGCTCCTACGAGCAGTACTTC. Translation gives CASSLESGSYEQYF.

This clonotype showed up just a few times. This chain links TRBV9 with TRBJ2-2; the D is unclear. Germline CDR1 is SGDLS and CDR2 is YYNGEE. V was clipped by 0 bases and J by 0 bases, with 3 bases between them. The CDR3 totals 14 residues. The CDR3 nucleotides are TGTGCCAGCAGCGTAGTAGCGAACACCGGGGAGCTGTTTTTT. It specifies CASSVVANTGELFF.

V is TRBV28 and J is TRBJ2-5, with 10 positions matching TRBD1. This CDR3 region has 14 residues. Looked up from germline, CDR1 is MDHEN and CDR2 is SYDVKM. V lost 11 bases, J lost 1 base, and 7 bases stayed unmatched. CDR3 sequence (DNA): TGTGCCGCAGACAGGGGGCGAGGCCAAGAGACCCAGTACTTC. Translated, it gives CAADRGRGQETQYF.

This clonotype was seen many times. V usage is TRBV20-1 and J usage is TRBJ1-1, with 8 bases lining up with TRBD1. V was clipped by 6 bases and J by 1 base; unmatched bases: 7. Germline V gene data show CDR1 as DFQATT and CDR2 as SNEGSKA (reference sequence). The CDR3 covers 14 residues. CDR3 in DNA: TGCAGTGCGTCAGGGGGCGGAAAGAACACTGAAGCTTTCTTT. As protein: CSASGGGKNTEAFF.

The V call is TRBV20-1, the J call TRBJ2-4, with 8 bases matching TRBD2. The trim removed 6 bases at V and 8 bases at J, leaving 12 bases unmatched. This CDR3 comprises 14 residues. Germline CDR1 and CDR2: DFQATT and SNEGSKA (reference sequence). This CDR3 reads CSAAPRTSWDIQYF. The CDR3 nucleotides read TGCAGTGCCGCCCCCAGGACTAGCTGGGACATTCAGTACTTC.

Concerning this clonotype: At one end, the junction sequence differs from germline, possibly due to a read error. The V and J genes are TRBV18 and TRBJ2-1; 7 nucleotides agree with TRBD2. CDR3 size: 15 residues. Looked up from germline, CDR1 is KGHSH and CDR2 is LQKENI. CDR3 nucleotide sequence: TGTGTCAGCTCACCAAGCGGGAACTATCTCAATGAGCAGTTCTTC. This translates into CVSSPSGNYLNEQFF.

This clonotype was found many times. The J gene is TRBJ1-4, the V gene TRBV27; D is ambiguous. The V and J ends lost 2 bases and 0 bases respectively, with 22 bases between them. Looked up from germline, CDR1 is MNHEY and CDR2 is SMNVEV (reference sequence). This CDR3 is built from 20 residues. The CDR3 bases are TGTGCCAGCAGTTTACGTGGGGTCGGACGGAAAAAGTCAACTAATGAAAAACTGTTTTTT. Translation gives CASSLRGVGRKKSTNEKLFF.

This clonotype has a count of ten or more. CDR3 DNA sequence: TGTGCCAGTAGCCCCCGGGACAGGCAAGAAAAACTGTTTTTT. This encodes CASSPRDRQEKLFF. The V gene is TRBV19, the J gene TRBJ1-4; 8 bases line up with TRBD1. The length of the CDR3 is 14 residues. V trimming: 6 bases; J trimming: 8 bases; junction bases outside the gene matches: 8. Germline V gene sequence: CDR1 LNHDA, CDR2 SQIVND (reference sequence).

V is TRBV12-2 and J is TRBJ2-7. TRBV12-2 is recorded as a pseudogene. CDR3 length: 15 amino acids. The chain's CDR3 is CASRLNRIQDYEQYF. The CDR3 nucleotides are TGTGCAAGTCGCCTCAACAGAATTCAGGACTACGAGCAGTACTTC.

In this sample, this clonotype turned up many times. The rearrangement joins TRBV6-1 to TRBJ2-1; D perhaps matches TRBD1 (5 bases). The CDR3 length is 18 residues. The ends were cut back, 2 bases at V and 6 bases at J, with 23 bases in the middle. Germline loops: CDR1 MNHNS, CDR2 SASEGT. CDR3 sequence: CASSESWTLGTTSNEQFF. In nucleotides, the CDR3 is TGTGCCAGCAGTGAATCCTGGACACTGGGCACGACTTCCAATGAGCAGTTCTTC.

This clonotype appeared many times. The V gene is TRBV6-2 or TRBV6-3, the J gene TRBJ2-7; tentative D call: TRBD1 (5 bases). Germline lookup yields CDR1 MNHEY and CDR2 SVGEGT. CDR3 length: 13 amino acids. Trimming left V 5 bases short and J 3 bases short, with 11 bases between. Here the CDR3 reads CASSPTGVYEQYF. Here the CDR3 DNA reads TGTGCCAGCAGTCCTACAGGAGTCTACGAGCAGTACTTC.

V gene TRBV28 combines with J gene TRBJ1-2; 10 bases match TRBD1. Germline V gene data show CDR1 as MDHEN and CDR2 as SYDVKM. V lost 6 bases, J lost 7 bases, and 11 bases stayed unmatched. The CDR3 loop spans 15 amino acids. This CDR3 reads CASSPPGQGRGGYTF. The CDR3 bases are TGTGCCAGCAGCCCTCCGGGACAGGGGAGAGGTGGCTACACCTTC.

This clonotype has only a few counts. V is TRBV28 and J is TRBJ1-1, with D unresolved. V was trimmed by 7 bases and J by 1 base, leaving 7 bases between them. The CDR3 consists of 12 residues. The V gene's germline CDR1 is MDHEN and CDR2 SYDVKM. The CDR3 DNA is TGTGCCAGCAAGGACGGGAACACTGAAGCTTTCTTT. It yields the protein CASKDGNTEAFF.

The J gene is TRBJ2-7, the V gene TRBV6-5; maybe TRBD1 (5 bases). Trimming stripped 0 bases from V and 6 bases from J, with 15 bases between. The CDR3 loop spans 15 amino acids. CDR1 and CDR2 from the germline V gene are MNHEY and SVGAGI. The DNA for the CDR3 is TGTGCCAGCAGTTACTCGCAGGGATCAGGGCGCGAGCAGTACTTC. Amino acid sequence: CASSYSQGSGREQYF.

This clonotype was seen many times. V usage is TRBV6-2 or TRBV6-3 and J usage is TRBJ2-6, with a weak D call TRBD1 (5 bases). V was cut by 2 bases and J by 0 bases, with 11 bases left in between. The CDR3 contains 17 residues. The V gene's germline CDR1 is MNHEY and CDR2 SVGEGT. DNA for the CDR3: TGTGCCAGCAGTTACAGTCACGGACACTCTGGGGCCAACGTCCTGACTTTC. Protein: CASSYSHGHSGANVLTF.

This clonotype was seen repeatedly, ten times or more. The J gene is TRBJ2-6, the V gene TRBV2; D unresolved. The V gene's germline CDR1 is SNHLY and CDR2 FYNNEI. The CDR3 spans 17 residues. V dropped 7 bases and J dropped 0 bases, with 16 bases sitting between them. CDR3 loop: CASNLQRPASGANVLTF. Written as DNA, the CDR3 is TGTGCCAGCAACCTACAGCGTCCAGCCTCTGGGGCCAACGTCCTGACTTTC.

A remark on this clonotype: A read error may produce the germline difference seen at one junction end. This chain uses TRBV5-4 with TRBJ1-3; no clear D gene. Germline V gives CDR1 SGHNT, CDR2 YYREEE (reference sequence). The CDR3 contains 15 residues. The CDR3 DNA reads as TGTGCCAGCAGCTTGGGACACAGCTCTGAAAACACCATATATTTT. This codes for CASSLGHSSENTIYF.

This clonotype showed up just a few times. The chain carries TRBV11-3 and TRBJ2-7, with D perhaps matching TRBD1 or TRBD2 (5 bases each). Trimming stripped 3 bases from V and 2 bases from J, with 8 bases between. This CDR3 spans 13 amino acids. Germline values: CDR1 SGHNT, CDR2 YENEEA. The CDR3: CASSLGPTYEQYF. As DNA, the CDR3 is TGTGCCAGCAGCTTGGGACCTACCTACGAGCAGTACTTC. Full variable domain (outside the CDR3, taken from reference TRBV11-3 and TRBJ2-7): EAGVVQSPRYKIIEKKQPVAFWCNPISGHNTLYWYLQNLGQGPELLIRYENEEAVDDSQLPKDRFSAERLKGVDSTLKIQPAELGDSAVYLCASSLGPTYEQYFGPGTRLTVT.

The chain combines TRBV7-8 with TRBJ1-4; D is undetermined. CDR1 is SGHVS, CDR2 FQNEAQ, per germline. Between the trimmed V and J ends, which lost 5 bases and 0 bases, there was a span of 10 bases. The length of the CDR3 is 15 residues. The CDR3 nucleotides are TGTGCCAGCAGCACCACAGTTGCAACTAATGAAAAACTGTTTTTT. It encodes CASSTTVATNEKLFF. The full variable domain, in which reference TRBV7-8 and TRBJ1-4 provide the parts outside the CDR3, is GAGVSQSPRYKVAKRGQDVALRCDPISGHVSLFWYQQALGQGPEFLTYFQNEAQLDKSGLPSDRFFAERPEGSVSTLKIQRTQQEDSAVYLCASSTTVATNEKLFFGSGTQLSVL.

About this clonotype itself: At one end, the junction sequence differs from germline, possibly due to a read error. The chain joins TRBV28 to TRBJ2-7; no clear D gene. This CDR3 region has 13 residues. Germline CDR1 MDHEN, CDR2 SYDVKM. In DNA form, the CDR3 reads TGTGCCAGCAGTTTAAGGGTCTCCCACGAGCAGTACTTC. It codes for CASSLRVSHEQYF. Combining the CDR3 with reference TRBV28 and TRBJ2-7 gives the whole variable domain DVKVTQSSRYLVKRTGEKVFLECVQDMDHENMFWYRQDPGLGLRLIYFSYDVKMKEKGDIPEGYSVSREKKERFSLILESASTNQTSMYLCASSLRVSHEQYFGPGTRLTVT.

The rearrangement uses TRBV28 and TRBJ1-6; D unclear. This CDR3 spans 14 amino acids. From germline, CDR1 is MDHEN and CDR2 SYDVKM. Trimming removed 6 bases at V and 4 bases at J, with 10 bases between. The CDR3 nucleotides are TGTGCCAGCAGCGGCCCCAAGTATAATTCACCCCTCCACTTT. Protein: CASSGPKYNSPLHF.

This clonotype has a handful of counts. CDR3 coding DNA: TGTGCCAGCAGCTCCTCGGACAGGGGGCGCCGCGAGCAGTACTTC. This translates into CASSSSDRGRREQYF. The chain is built from TRBV13 and TRBJ2-7; 11 positions agree with TRBD1. Germline V gives CDR1 PRHDT, CDR2 FYEKMQ (reference sequence). Trimming removed 4 bases from V and 6 bases from J; junction bases left unmatched: 8. CDR3 length equals 15 residues. The entire variable domain, with the rest obtained from reference TRBV13 and TRBJ2-7, is as follows: AAGVIQSPRHLIKEKRETATLKCYPIPRHDTVYWYQQGPGQDPQFLISFYEKMQSDKGSIPDRFSAQQFSDYHSELNMSSLELGDSALYFCASSSSDRGRREQYFGPGTRLTVT.

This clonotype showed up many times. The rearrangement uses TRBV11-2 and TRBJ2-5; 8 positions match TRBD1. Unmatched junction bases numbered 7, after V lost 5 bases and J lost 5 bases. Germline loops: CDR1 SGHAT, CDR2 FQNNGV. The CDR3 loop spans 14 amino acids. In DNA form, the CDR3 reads TGTGCCAGCAGCCCCAGGGGGGACAGGGAGACCCAGTACTTC. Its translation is CASSPRGDRETQYF.

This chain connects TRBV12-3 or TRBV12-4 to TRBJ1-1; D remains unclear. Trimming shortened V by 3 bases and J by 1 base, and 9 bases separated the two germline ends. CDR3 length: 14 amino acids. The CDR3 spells CASSFGETNTEAFF. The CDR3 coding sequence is TGTGCCAGCAGTTTTGGGGAGACGAACACTGAAGCTTTCTTT.

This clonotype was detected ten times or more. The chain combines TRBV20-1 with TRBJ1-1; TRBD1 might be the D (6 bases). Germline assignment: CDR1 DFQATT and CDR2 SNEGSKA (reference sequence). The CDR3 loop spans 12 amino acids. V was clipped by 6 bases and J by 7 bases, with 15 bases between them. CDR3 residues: CSAPDSLFEAFF. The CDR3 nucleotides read TGCAGTGCACCGGACAGTTTGTTTGAAGCTTTCTTT.

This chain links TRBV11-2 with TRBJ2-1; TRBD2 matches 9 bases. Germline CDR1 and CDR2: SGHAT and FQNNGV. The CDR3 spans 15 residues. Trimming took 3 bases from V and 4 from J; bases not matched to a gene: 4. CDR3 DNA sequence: TGTGCCAGCAGCTTCGGGACTAGCCTTTACAATGAGCAGTTCTTC. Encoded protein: CASSFGTSLYNEQFF. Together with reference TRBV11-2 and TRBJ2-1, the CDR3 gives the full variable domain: EAGVAQSPRYKIIEKRQSVAFWCNPISGHATLYWYQQILGQGPKLLIQFQNNGVVDDSQLPKDRFSAERLKGVDSTLKIQPAKLEDSAVYLCASSFGTSLYNEQFFGPGTRLTVL.